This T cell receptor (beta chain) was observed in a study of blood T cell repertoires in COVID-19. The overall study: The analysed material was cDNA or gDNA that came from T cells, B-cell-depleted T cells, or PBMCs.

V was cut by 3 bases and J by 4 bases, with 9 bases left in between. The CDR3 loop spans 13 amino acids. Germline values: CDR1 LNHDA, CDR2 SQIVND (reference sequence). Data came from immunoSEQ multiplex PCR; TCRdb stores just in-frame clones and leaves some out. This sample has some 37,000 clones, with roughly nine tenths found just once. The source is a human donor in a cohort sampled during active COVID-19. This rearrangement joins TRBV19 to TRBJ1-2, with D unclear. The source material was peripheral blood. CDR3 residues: CASSMRFGYGYTF. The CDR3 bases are TGTGCCAGTAGTATGAGGTTTGGCTATGGCTACACCTTC.